This is a list of T cell receptor beta chains from one sample in a study of blood T cell repertoires in COVID-19. Here immunoSEQ multiplex PCR was the method, and the copy in TCRdb shows in-frame clones only, minus some. The sample holds roughly 120,000 clones; 85% are singletons and the top ten take roughly a tenth. Sequenced input: peripheral blood. These receptors all stem from a man aged 80 or over with acute or convalescent COVID-19. Each CDR3 is given with its conserved first and last residue. Each record gives: clone size, D gene, V gene, J gene, CDR3 protein, CDR3 DNA. D genes are given only for firm matches. Size values are once, few and many counts, or a class for expanded clones, and some rows have none.

size: -; D: -; V: TRBV5-6; J: TRBJ1-2; CDR3: CASSLGQERGYTF; DNA: TGTGCCAGCAGCTTGGGACAGGAGAGGGGCTACACCTTC
size: -; D: TRBD2; V: TRBV27; J: TRBJ2-3; CDR3: CASRPTGTRGGTDTQYF; DNA: TGTGCCAGCAGACCCACCGGGACTAGGGGTGGCACAGATACGCAGTATTTT
size: -; D: TRBD1; V: TRBV10-2; J: TRBJ1-1; CDR3: CASSDQGGTEAFF; DNA: TGCGCCAGCAGTGACCAGGGGGGAACTGAAGCTTTCTTT
size: few; D: -; V: TRBV10-3; J: TRBJ2-5; CDR3: CAISERGSGQETQYF; DNA: TGTGCCATCAGTGAGCGCGGTAGCGGCCAAGAGACCCAGTACTTC
size: few; D: TRBD2; V: TRBV10-3; J: TRBJ2-5; CDR3: CAISESSGALHF; DNA: TGTGCCATCAGTGAGAGCAGCGGGGCTCTTCACTTC
size: -; D: -; V: TRBV5-6; J: TRBJ2-7; CDR3: CASSLAPYEQYF; DNA: TGTGCCAGCAGCTTGGCCCCGTACGAGCAGTACTTC
size: -; D: TRBD1; V: TRBV19; J: TRBJ1-6; CDR3: CASSIRLTGGDSPLHF; DNA: TGTGCCAGTAGTATACGGCTGACAGGGGGTGATTCACCCCTCCACTTT
size: -; D: TRBD1; V: TRBV7-6; J: TRBJ2-3; CDR3: CASSLAGQRADTQYF; DNA: TGTGCCAGCAGCTTAGCGGGACAGAGGGCAGATACGCAGTATTTT
size: -; D: -; V: TRBV3-1/TRBV3-2; J: TRBJ2-1; CDR3: CASSHGGTGNSQFF; DNA: TGTGCCAGCAGCCACGGAGGGACTGGAAATTCGCAGTTCTTC
size: once; D: -; V: TRBV6-5; J: TRBJ2-7; CDR3: CASSLAGGYAWEQYF; DNA: TGTGCCAGCAGTCTAGCTGGTGGGTACGCGTGGGAGCAGTACTTC
size: -; D: TRBD1; V: TRBV5-4; J: TRBJ2-2; CDR3: CASSPRDRGNTGELFF; DNA: TGTGCCAGCAGCCCCCGGGACAGGGGGAACACCGGGGAGCTGTTTTTT
size: -; D: TRBD2; V: TRBV15; J: TRBJ2-1; CDR3: CATRLADYLGHNEQFF; DNA: TGTGCCACCCGTCTAGCGGACTACCTTGGGCACAATGAGCAGTTCTTC
size: few; D: -; V: TRBV10-3; J: TRBJ1-2; CDR3: CAISALGTPDSGYTF; DNA: TGTGCCATCAGTGCTCTCGGGACACCTGATAGTGGCTACACCTTC
size: -; D: TRBD2; V: TRBV7-2; J: TRBJ2-3; CDR3: CASILGTSGTDTQYF; DNA: TGTGCCAGCATCCTAGGGACTAGCGGCACAGATACGCAGTATTTT
size: -; D: TRBD1; V: TRBV11-2; J: TRBJ1-1; CDR3: CASRQGVSTEAFF; DNA: TGTGCCAGCAGACAGGGGGTGAGCACTGAAGCTTTCTTT
size: -; D: -; V: TRBV7-2; J: TRBJ2-1; CDR3: CASSLAGGQFF; DNA: TGTGCCAGCAGCTTAGCAGGGGGGCAGTTCTTC
size: -; D: -; V: TRBV5-1; J: TRBJ1-3; CDR3: CASSLEGGTGNTIYF; DNA: TGCGCCAGCAGCTTGGAGGGAGGGACTGGAAACACCATATATTTT
size: -; D: -; V: TRBV5-6; J: TRBJ1-1; CDR3: CASSRGRITEAFF; DNA: TGTGCCAGCAGCCGGGGGAGGATAACTGAAGCTTTCTTT
size: -; D: TRBD2; V: TRBV5-6; J: TRBJ2-5; CDR3: CASSLDIAGATQETQYF; DNA: TGTGCCAGCAGCCTAGACATAGCGGGGGCCACCCAAGAGACCCAGTACTTC
size: few; D: TRBD2; V: TRBV4-3; J: TRBJ2-5; CDR3: CASSQGIAGGPRQETQYF; DNA: TGCGCCAGCAGCCAGGGAATAGCGGGAGGGCCGAGGCAAGAGACCCAGTACTTC
size: -; D: -; V: TRBV6-2/TRBV6-3; J: TRBJ1-5; CDR3: CASSPFLGGDQPQHF; DNA: TGTGCCAGCAGTCCCTTCTTGGGAGGGGATCAGCCCCAGCATTTT
size: -; D: TRBD1; V: TRBV18; J: TRBJ1-2; CDR3: CASSPGQGYNYGYTF; DNA: TGTGCCAGCTCACCCGGACAGGGCTATAACTATGGCTACACCTTC
size: -; D: -; V: TRBV5-5; J: TRBJ1-1; CDR3: CASSLLSGSPEAFF; DNA: TGTGCCAGCAGCTTGTTGTCGGGAAGCCCTGAAGCTTTCTTT
size: -; D: -; V: TRBV11-1; J: TRBJ1-1; CDR3: CASSFESSRTEAFF; DNA: TGTGCCAGCAGCTTTGAGTCCTCTAGAACTGAAGCTTTCTTT
size: -; D: -; V: TRBV28; J: TRBJ1-6; CDR3: CASTGRNNSPLHF; DNA: TGTGCCAGCACGGGTAGGAATAATTCACCCCTCCACTTT
size: -; D: TRBD1; V: TRBV19; J: TRBJ2-4; CDR3: CASSPQQGIAKNIQYF; DNA: TGTGCCAGTAGTCCGCAACAGGGGATAGCCAAAAACATTCAGTACTTC
size: once; D: TRBD1; V: TRBV5-1; J: TRBJ2-3; CDR3: CASSWGQGGTDTQYF; DNA: TGCGCCAGCAGCTGGGGACAGGGGGGGACAGATACGCAGTATTTT
size: -; D: TRBD1; V: TRBV28; J: TRBJ1-4; CDR3: CASSGTGLLTTNEKLFF; DNA: TGTGCCAGCAGTGGGACAGGGCTCCTTACAACTAATGAAAAACTGTTTTTT
size: few; D: -; V: TRBV11-2; J: TRBJ1-1; CDR3: CASSLGGNTEAFF; DNA: TGTGCCAGCAGCTTGGGAGGAAACACTGAAGCTTTCTTT
size: few; D: TRBD2; V: TRBV4-1; J: TRBJ2-4; CDR3: CASSHLGAGEGKNIQYF; DNA: TGCGCCAGCAGCCACCTTGGAGCGGGGGAGGGGAAAAACATTCAGTACTTC
size: few; D: TRBD2; V: TRBV6-2/TRBV6-3; J: TRBJ2-3; CDR3: CASSSYPGLADRRAGDTQYF; DNA: TGTGCCAGCAGTTCCTACCCGGGACTAGCGGACCGGAGGGCTGGAGATACGCAGTATTTT
size: -; D: -; V: TRBV5-5; J: TRBJ1-2; CDR3: CASSDNNYGYTF; DNA: TGTGCCAGCAGCGACAATAACTATGGCTACACCTTC
size: -; D: -; V: TRBV19; J: TRBJ2-7; CDR3: CASSIDNAGSYEQYF; DNA: TGTGCCAGTAGTATCGATAACGCGGGCTCCTACGAGCAGTACTTC
size: -; D: -; V: TRBV5-1; J: TRBJ1-3; CDR3: CASSLAGGATGNTIYF; DNA: TGCGCCAGCAGCTTGGCCGGGGGGGCTACTGGAAACACCATATATTTT
size: few; D: -; V: TRBV15; J: TRBJ1-5; CDR3: CATSRPQTEDQPQHF; DNA: TGTGCCACCAGCAGACCTCAGACAGAGGATCAGCCCCAGCATTTT
size: once; D: -; V: TRBV30; J: TRBJ1-1; CDR3: CAWSGQQGTEAFF; DNA: TGTGCCTGGAGTGGGCAACAGGGCACTGAAGCTTTCTTT
size: -; D: -; V: TRBV19; J: TRBJ2-3; CDR3: CASSIMDTQYF; DNA: TGTGCCAGTAGTATTATGGATACGCAGTATTTT
size: -; D: TRBD1; V: TRBV19; J: TRBJ1-6; CDR3: CASSVGQEVNSPLHF; DNA: TGTGCCAGTAGTGTCGGACAGGAAGTTAATTCACCCCTCCACTTT
size: -; D: TRBD2; V: TRBV18; J: TRBJ2-3; CDR3: CASSPFSTSGADTQYF; DNA: TGTGCCAGCTCACCATTTTCAACTAGCGGAGCAGATACGCAGTATTTT